This T cell receptor beta chain comes out of a study of glioma-infiltrating T cells after dendritic cell vaccination. The overall study: Glioblastoma patients came from Phase I and II dendritic cell vaccination trials. Treatment, given 2003 to 2012, was autologous tumor lysate-pulsed dendritic cell vaccination.

Unmatched junction bases numbered 8, after V lost 3 bases and J lost 0 bases. The germline V gene encodes CDR1 SEHNR and CDR2 FQNEAQ (reference sequence). The CDR3 is 16 amino acids. The PCR used 60 V beta and 13 J beta primers. TCRdb's copy holds only in-frame clones and misses some; the assay was immunoSEQ multiplex PCR. The sample contains about 76,000 clones, 80% to 90% of which appear only once. This clone was recorded only once. The antigen is not known. Described time point: after dendritic cell vaccination, including at tumor progression/relapse. Whole-study results and caveats: Only a small number of patients had complete blood and tumor samples.

This clonotype was sampled from a human donor with glioblastoma. The rearrangement links TRBV7-9 to TRBJ2-7, with 7 bases matching TRBD2. Source: blood, taken after dendritic cell vaccination. CDR3 protein: CASSFSPLAASYEQYF. CDR3 bases: TGTGCCAGCAGCTTTAGCCCCCTAGCGGCCTCCTACGAGCAGTACTTC.